This T cell receptor beta chain is from a study of PD-L1 blockade in urothelial cancer. TCRdb keeps only in-frame clones here, not all; method: immunoSEQ multiplex PCR. The sample carries about 72,000 clones, around 86% recorded once. Germline CDR1 and CDR2: LNHDA and SQIVND (reference sequence). There are 11 residues in the CDR3. As to time point: pretreatment peripheral blood. This clone was observed once. The receptor was derived from a man aged 55 to 70 with urothelial cancer. The chain joins TRBV19 to TRBJ2-7; unclear D gene. Sequencing used PBMCs, obtained around atezolizumab (anti-PD-L1) treatment. The CDR3 loop reads CGSYLVGEQYF. The CDR3 region has the DNA TGTGGGTCATACCTCGTCGGCGAGCAGTACTTC.